This T cell receptor (beta chain) was obtained from a study of CD8 T cells in Susac syndrome (dated by TCRdb to about 2019). Context from the whole study: Among the sequenced Susac syndrome patients, more than five had clinically active disease and fewer than 10 were in clinical remission. At the time of blood withdrawal, Susac syndrome patients were either therapy-naive, taking corticosteroids (with some also receiving IVIg), or on IVIg alone. The study compared CD8+ T cell repertoire clonality among around 11 healthy donors, around 14 Susac syndrome patients and about 16 multiple sclerosis patients. Whether CD8+ T cell activation and differentiation in Susac syndrome was antigen driven was tested using repertoire sequencing.

General findings and caveats noted by the study authors: Under 20 and five Susac-specific public clones were found in the total CD8+ and CD8+ TEMRA repertoires, respectively. Clonal expansion was observed in Susac syndrome CD8+ repertoires, with the highest expansion in CD8+ TEMRA cells and greater expansion in clinically active than in remitting patients. The study acknowledged that relatively few individuals were included in the TCR sequencing and HLA analysis.

The germline V end is reduced by 3 bases and the J end by 5 bases; junction bases left unmatched: 4. The CDR3 covers 13 residues, taking in both the cysteine and the phenylalanine. Left in the record is the CDR3 DNA by itself, 39 bases read in frame from the first base. CDR1 and CDR2, per the germline V gene, are SGDLS and YYNGEE. For this clonotype: It lacks a known antigen. Per-nucleotide qualities are absent, and no much larger clonotype sits a single base away.

Peripheral blood CD8+ and CD4+ T cells from healthy donors, Susac syndrome patients and multiple sclerosis patients were profiled using high-throughput TCR beta sequencing. The Susac syndrome patients fulfilled recently defined diagnostic criteria for definite or probable disease. CD8+ TEMRA cells were enriched by FACS, while bulk CD8+ and CD4+ T cells were purified by magnetic negative isolation. Blood was drawn into EDTA tubes, processed within 24 hours, and PBMCs were isolated by density gradient centrifugation. PBMCs intended for TCR sequencing were cryopreserved in liquid nitrogen and were subsequently thawed in a 37 degrees C water bath. The sorted or isolated CD4+, CD8+ and CD8+ TEMRA cells reached a purity of at least 90%. RNA was extracted using the RNeasy kit, and about 0.45 to 1 ug of the RNA was reverse transcribed with random hexamers. The immunoSEQ multiplex PCR assay, covering 54 Vbeta and 13 Jbeta segments, was used to amplify TCR beta CDR3 regions. PCR amplification bias was corrected using a synthetic template baseline for primer optimization and computational correction. Per the authors' processing: Only productive sequences were kept, with reads annotated to V, D and J genes according to IMGT and analyzed in immunoSEQ Analyzer. Clonality was computed as one minus Shannon entropy normalized by log2 of the number of productive unique sequences. For each patient and control, public and private clones were evaluated within the 100 most prevalent clones. Clones were defined as Susac-specific when absent from the healthy and MS cohorts, from 1,000 to 1,100 published viral clones and from other ImmuneACCESS disease sequences. TCRdb passed the public sequencing reads through fastp at Q25 and MiXCR, retaining productive beta sequences. Rows are unified per CDR3 protein, each entry keeping the most common DNA and genes. V and J calls and clone size were set by TCRdb, not the authors. For this sample there are approximately 50,000 distinct CDR3 sequences; around 93% appear just once. Roughly 0.79% of the sample is held by the ten biggest clonotypes.

The sequenced sample was CD8+ T cells from PBMCs. The sequence was obtained from a human donor with Susac syndrome. In this chain, TRBV9 is recombined with TRBJ1-1; 7 bases in between match TRBD1. CDR3 loop: CASSGGGWTEAFF. DNA sequence: TGTGCCAGCAGCGGAGGGGGCTGGACTGAAGCTTTCTTT.